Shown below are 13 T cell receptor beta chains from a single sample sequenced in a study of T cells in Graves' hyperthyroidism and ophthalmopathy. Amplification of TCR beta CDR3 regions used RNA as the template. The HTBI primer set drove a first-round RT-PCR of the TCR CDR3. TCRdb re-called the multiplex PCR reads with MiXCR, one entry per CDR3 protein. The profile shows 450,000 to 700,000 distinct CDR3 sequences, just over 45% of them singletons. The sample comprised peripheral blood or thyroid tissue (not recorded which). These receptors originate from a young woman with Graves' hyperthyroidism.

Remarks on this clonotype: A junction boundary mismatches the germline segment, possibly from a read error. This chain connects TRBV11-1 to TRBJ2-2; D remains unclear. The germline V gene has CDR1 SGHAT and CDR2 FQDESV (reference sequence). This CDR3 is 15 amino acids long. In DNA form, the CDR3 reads TGCGCCAGCAGCCAAGAACACGCGAACACCGGGGAGCTGTTTTTT. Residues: CASSQEHANTGELFF.

CDR3 coding DNA: TGTGCCAGCAGCTCTCGGGTTTGGAATGAGCAGTACTTC. Residues: CASSSRVWNEQYF. The V call is TRBV11-2, the J call TRBJ2-7; D unclear. Per the germline V gene, CDR1 is SGHAT and CDR2 is FQNNGV. The V end lost 4 bases, the J end lost 7 bases, and 14 bases lay between the germline ends. The CDR3 has 13 amino acids. The full variable domain, with the rest looked up from reference TRBV11-2 and TRBJ2-7, is EAGVAQSPRYKIIEKRQSVAFWCNPISGHATLYWYQQILGQGPKLLIQFQNNGVVDDSQLPKDRFSAERLKGVDSTLKIQPAKLEDSAVYLCASSSRVWNEQYFGPGTRLTVT.

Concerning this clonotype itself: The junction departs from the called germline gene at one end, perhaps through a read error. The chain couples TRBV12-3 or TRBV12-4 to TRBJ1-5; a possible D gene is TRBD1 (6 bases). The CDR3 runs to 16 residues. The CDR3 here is CASSFRDLGDNRPQHF. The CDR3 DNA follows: TGTGCCAGCAGTTTCAGGGACCTAGGGGACAATCGGCCCCAGCATTTT.

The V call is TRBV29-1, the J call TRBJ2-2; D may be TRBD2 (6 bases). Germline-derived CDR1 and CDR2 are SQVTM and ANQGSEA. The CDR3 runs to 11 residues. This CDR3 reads CRRGNTGELFF. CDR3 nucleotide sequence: TGCAGGCGGGGGAACACCGGGGAGCTGTTTTTT.

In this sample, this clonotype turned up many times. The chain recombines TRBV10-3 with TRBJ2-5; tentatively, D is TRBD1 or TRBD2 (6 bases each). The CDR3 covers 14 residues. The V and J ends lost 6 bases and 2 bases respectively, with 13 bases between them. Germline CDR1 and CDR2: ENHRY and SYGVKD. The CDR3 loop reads CAISGGSGQETQYF. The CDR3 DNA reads TGTGCCATCAGCGGGGGCTCAGGGCAAGAGACCCAGTACTTC.

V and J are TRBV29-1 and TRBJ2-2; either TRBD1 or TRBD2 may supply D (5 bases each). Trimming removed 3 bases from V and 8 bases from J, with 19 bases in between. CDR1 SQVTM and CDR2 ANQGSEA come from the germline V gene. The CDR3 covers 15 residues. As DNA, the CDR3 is TGCAGCGTTGAGGGGACGACAGATTTAGCGGGGGAGCTGTTTTTT. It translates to CSVEGTTDLAGELFF.

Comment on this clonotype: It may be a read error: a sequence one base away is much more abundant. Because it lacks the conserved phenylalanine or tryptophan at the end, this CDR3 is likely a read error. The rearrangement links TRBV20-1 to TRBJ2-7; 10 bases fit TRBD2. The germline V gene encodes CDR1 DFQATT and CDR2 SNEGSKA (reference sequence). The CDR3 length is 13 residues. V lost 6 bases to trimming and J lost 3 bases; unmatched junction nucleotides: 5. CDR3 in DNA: TGCAGTGCCCCTCTAGCGGGGGACTACGAGCAGTACCTC. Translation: CSAPLAGDYEQYL.

CDR3 bases: TGCAGTGCCATTAACGGGGCGCACGAGACCCAGTACTTC. Amino acid sequence: CSAINGAHETQYF. This chain links TRBV20-1 with TRBJ2-5, with D perhaps being TRBD1 or TRBD2 (5 bases each). The V gene lost 6 bases and the J gene lost 5 bases, with 16 bases spanning the gap. The CDR3 consists of 13 residues. Germline V CDR1 and CDR2: DFQATT, SNEGSKA (reference sequence).

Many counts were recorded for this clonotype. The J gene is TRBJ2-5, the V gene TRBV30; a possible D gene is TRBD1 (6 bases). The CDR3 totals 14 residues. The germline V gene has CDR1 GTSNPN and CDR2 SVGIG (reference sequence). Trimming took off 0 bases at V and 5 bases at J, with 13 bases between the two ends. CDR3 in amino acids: CAWSVRLQGETQYF. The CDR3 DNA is TGTGCCTGGAGTGTACGACTTCAGGGGGAGACCCAGTACTTC.

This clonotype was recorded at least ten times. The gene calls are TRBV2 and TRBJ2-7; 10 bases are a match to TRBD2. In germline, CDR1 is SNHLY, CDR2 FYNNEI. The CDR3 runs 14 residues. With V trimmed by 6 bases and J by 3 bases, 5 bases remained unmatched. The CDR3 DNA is TGTGCCAGCAGCCGGACTAGCGGCTTCTACGAGCAGTACTTC. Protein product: CASSRTSGFYEQYF.

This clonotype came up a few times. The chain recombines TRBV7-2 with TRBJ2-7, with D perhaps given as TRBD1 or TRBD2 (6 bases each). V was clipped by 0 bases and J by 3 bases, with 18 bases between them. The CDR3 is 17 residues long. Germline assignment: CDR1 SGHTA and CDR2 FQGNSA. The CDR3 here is CASSLAGGPTTYYEQYF. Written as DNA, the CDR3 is TGTGCCAGCAGCTTAGCGGGGGGCCCAACTACTTACTACGAGCAGTACTTC.

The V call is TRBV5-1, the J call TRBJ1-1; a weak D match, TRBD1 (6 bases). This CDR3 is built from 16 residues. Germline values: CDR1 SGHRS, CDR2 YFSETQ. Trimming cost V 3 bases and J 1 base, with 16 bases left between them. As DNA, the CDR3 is TGCGCCAGCAGCTGGACGGCAACAGGGAGGAACACTGAAGCTTTCTTT. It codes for CASSWTATGRNTEAFF.

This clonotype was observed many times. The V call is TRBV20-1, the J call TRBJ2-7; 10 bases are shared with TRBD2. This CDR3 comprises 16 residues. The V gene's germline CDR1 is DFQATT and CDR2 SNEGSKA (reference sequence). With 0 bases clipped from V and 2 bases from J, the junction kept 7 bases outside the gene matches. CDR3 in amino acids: CSARDPLAGDAYEQYF. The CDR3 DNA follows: TGCAGTGCTAGAGATCCCCTAGCGGGGGACGCCTACGAGCAGTACTTC.